The 23 T cell receptor beta chains listed next were all sequenced from one sample in a study of vaccination and CD4 T cells after COVID-19. Treatment specified: roughly 10-day PBMC culture with coronavirus spike peptide pools or control peptides (ViraFEST assay). Antigen specificity for these receptors is unknown. CD4+ T cells that had been cultured provided DNA sequenced with the Oncomine TCR Beta short-read assay. A single record per CDR3 protein comes from TCRdb applying MiXCR to the PCR reads. The table lists 28,000 or so distinct CDR3 sequences, around 65% of them singletons, with 4% to 5.5% in the top ten. Sequencing was done on a sample of CD4+ T cells from blood, cultured in vitro. These receptor sequences come from a human donor who had recovered from COVID-19.

The J gene is TRBJ2-7, the V gene TRBV7-6; 7 positions match TRBD2. From germline, CDR1 is SGHVS and CDR2 FNYEAQ. Trimming cost V 1 base and J 2 bases; bases outside gene matches: 8. CDR3 length: 16 amino acids. DNA of the CDR3: TGTGCCAGCAGCTTAGGCGGGAGCTTTGGGACCTACGAGCAGTACTTC. Translated: CASSLGGSFGTYEQYF.

This chain links TRBV24-1 with TRBJ2-7, with D perhaps TRBD1 (6 bases). This CDR3 region has 14 residues. The V gene lost 3 bases and the J gene lost 2 bases, with 10 bases spanning the gap. Germline CDR1 is KGHDR and CDR2 is SFDVKD. The CDR3 DNA sequence: TGTGCCACCAGTGATGCAGGGGCCCCCTACGAGCAGTACTTC. Translating it yields CATSDAGAPYEQYF.

The chain is built from TRBV7-6 and TRBJ2-1; D perhaps matches TRBD2 (7 bases). From germline, CDR1 is SGHVS and CDR2 FNYEAQ. Between the trimmed V and J ends, which lost 3 bases and 13 bases, there was a span of 13 bases. There are 12 residues in the CDR3. CDR3 coding DNA: TGTGCCAGCAGCTTGGAGGGGGGGCGCCAGTTCTTC. This translates into CASSLEGGRQFF.

The chain couples TRBV7-9 to TRBJ1-1, with 8 bases fitting TRBD1. CDR3 size: 15 residues. CDR1 and CDR2 from the germline V gene are SEHNR and FQNEAQ (reference sequence). V lost 5 bases, J lost 2 bases, and 7 bases stayed unmatched. The DNA for the CDR3 is TGTGCCAGCAGCAAGCCAGGGGGCGCCAACACTGAAGCTTTCTTT. It encodes CASSKPGGANTEAFF.

V and J are TRBV30 and TRBJ1-5; D is ambiguous. This CDR3 is built from 14 residues. V was cut by 0 bases and J by 7 bases, with 13 bases left in between. In germline, CDR1 is GTSNPN, CDR2 SVGIG (reference sequence). CDR3 bases: TGTGCCTGGAGTGTAGGTGGGTTTAGGCAGCCCCAGCATTTT. It is translated as CAWSVGGFRQPQHF. Full variable domain (missing parts from reference TRBV30 and TRBJ1-5): SQTIHQWPATLVQPVGSPLSLECTVEGTSNPNLYWYRQAAGRGLQLLFYSVGIGQISSEVPQNLSASRPQDRQFILSSKKLLLSDSGFYLCAWSVGGFRQPQHFGDGTRLSIL.

The sample holds a few counts of this clonotype. This sequence joins TRBV7-6 and TRBJ2-3, with TRBD2 matching over 7 bases. The CDR3 extends over 20 amino acids. Germline CDR1 reads SGHVS; CDR2 reads FNYEAQ. The ends lost 1 base at V and 6 bases at J; junction bases unmatched: 22. The CDR3 DNA reads as TGTGCCAGCAGCTTAGTTTACCAACCCTTAAGCGGGATAAGGCATGATACGCAGTATTTT. Protein: CASSLVYQPLSGIRHDTQYF. The variable domain in full, with the rest retrieved from reference TRBV7-6 and TRBJ2-3, is GAGVSQSPRYKVTKRGQDVALRCDPISGHVSLYWYRQALGQGPEFLTYFNYEAQQDKSGLPNDRFSAERPEGSISTLTIQRTEQRDSAMYRCASSLVYQPLSGIRHDTQYFGPGTRLTVL.

The rearrangement joins TRBV29-1 to TRBJ1-1; a possible D gene is TRBD1 (5 bases). CDR3 length equals 14 residues. Trimming stripped 4 bases from V and 3 bases from J, with 15 bases between. Germline CDR1 and CDR2: SQVTM and ANQGSEA. The CDR3 loop reads CSVATGGRDTEAFF. The CDR3 coding sequence is TGCAGCGTTGCCACCGGGGGGAGGGACACTGAAGCTTTCTTT.

The gene calls are TRBV7-3 and TRBJ2-6, with TRBD2 identical over 7 bases. V was clipped by 4 bases and J by 1 base; unmatched bases: 10. The germline V gene encodes CDR1 SGHTA and CDR2 FQGTGA. The CDR3 runs to 18 residues. The CDR3 DNA reads TGTGCCAGCAGCTCGAAGTTCGCGGGAGCATCTGGGGCCAACGTCCTGACTTTC. This encodes CASSSKFAGASGANVLTF. Full variable domain (rest looked up from reference TRBV7-3 and TRBJ2-6): GAGVSQTPSNKVTEKGKYVELRCDPISGHTALYWYRQSLGQGPEFLIYFQGTGAADDSGLPNDRFFAVRPEGSVSTLKIQRTERGDSAVYLCASSSKFAGASGANVLTFGAGSRLTVL.

The gene calls are TRBV28 and TRBJ2-7, with D unclear. The length of the CDR3 is 17 residues. Trimming removed 1 base at V and 3 bases at J, with 19 bases between. CDR1 and CDR2 from the germline V gene are MDHEN and SYDVKM. CDR3 in amino acids: CASSLFNRATLDYEQYF. The CDR3 nucleotides read TGTGCCAGCAGTTTATTCAACCGGGCCACTTTGGACTACGAGCAGTACTTC.

The V call is TRBV6-1, the J call TRBJ1-2, with 10 bases fitting TRBD1. The V segment lost 8 bases and the J segment 4 bases; nucleotides outside the gene matches: 10. CDR3 length: 15 residues. Germline CDR1 MNHNS, CDR2 SASEGT. The CDR3 nucleotides are TGTGCCAGCGGGCTGACAGGGGGCCTCGGCTATGGCTACACCTTC. Protein sequence: CASGLTGGLGYGYTF.

This clonotype was detected only a few times. V and J are TRBV6-5 and TRBJ1-2; D is ambiguous. CDR1 is MNHEY and CDR2 is SVGAGI in the germline V gene. Trimming removed 0 bases from V and 2 bases from J, with 13 bases in between. This CDR3 region has 16 residues. The DNA for the CDR3 is TGTGCCAGCAGTTACTCGGCCACTTCAAGGAACTATGGCTACACCTTC. Residues: CASSYSATSRNYGYTF.

The chain couples TRBV6-2 or TRBV6-3 to TRBJ1-5; D uncertain. The CDR3 has 14 residues. V gave up 2 bases and J gave up 3 bases, with 8 bases separating them. Germline CDR1 MNHEY, CDR2 SVGEGT. For the CDR3, the DNA is TGTGCCAGCAGTTACGTTGGGAACAATCAGCCCCAGCATTTT. Protein: CASSYVGNNQPQHF.

The chain's CDR3 is CATSRPGDPTTGNQPQHF. CDR3 coding DNA: TGTGCCACCAGCAGACCTGGGGACCCGACTACAGGGAATCAGCCCCAGCATTTT. The gene calls are TRBV15 and TRBJ1-5; the D gene is possibly TRBD1 (6 bases). Germline-derived CDR1 and CDR2 are LNHNV and YYDKDF (reference sequence). The germline V and J ends were trimmed by 2 bases and 4 bases, with 21 bases remaining between them. This CDR3 is built from 18 residues.

This clonotype was recorded a few times. The chain carries TRBV27 and TRBJ2-7; 12 nucleotides line up with TRBD2. The CDR3 runs to 15 residues. Trimming removed 3 bases from V and 0 bases from J; junction bases left unmatched: 0. From germline, CDR1 is MNHEY and CDR2 SMNVEV (reference sequence). The CDR3 region has the DNA TGTGCCAGCAGTTTGACTAGCGGGAGCTCCTACGAGCAGTACTTC. Translation: CASSLTSGSSYEQYF.

The chain recombines TRBV7-2 with TRBJ2-2; 9 positions agree with TRBD1. The CDR3 sequence is 16 residues long. Looked up from germline, CDR1 is SGHTA and CDR2 is FQGNSA. V was pared by 4 bases and J by 4 bases, with 7 bases of the junction left unmatched. The CDR3, as DNA: TGTGCCAGCAGCTCATTCCTGGGACAGGGCACCGGGGAGCTGTTTTTT. Its protein product is CASSSFLGQGTGELFF.

The chain employs TRBV24-1 and TRBJ1-4; 8 bases are shared with TRBD1. The CDR3 length is 13 residues. Germline-derived CDR1 and CDR2 are KGHDR and SFDVKD. The trim removed 11 bases at V and 8 bases at J, leaving 9 bases unmatched. The CDR3 here is CAISRGLNEKLFF. The CDR3 nucleotides read TGTGCCATTTCCAGGGGGCTAAACGAAAAACTGTTTTTT.

This clonotype was seen only a few times. The rearrangement uses TRBV2 and TRBJ1-2; 7 nucleotides match TRBD1. The CDR3 is 15 amino acids. Germline V gene sequence: CDR1 SNHLY, CDR2 FYNNEI. Germline trimming cut 5 bases from V and 8 bases from J; bases unmatched to any gene: 14. The CDR3 protein is CASSLTGTASRGYTF. CDR3 sequence (DNA): TGTGCCAGCAGTCTTACCGGGACAGCTAGTAGGGGCTACACCTTC.

V and J are TRBV27 and TRBJ1-5; TRBD1 is a possible D gene (6 bases). This CDR3 contains 14 residues. The V and J ends lost 3 bases and 5 bases respectively, with 11 bases between them. Germline lookup yields CDR1 MNHEY and CDR2 SMNVEV (reference sequence). CDR3 sequence (DNA): TGTGCCAGCAGTTTTACAGGGAGGTATCAGCCCCAGCATTTT. It specifies CASSFTGRYQPQHF.

The genes are TRBV30 and TRBJ1-1; 8 bases agree with TRBD1. Germline trimming cut 6 bases from V and 3 bases from J; bases unmatched to any gene: 9. The length of the CDR3 is 14 residues. In germline, CDR1 is GTSNPN, CDR2 SVGIG (reference sequence). CDR3 DNA sequence: TGTGCCTGCCGCCGGACAGGGCGGGACACTGAAGCTTTCTTT. Its protein product is CACRRTGRDTEAFF.

The chain couples TRBV28 to TRBJ1-1; D is uncertain. Trimming took off 4 bases at V and 11 bases at J, with 11 bases between the two ends. The CDR3 contains 11 residues. CDR1 and CDR2 from the germline V gene are MDHEN and SYDVKM. CDR3 coding DNA: TGTGCCAGCAGTTCCTCCCTTGTGGCTTTCTTT. It specifies CASSSSLVAFF.

V is TRBV30 and J is TRBJ1-5; a weak D match, TRBD1 (5 bases). CDR1 is GTSNPN and CDR2 is SVGIG in the germline V gene (reference sequence). This CDR3 spans 12 amino acids. Trimming took off 7 bases at V and 3 bases at J, with 10 bases between the two ends. CDR3 nucleotides: TGTGCCTTAGGGGAGGCCAATCAGCCCCAGCATTTT. This sequence encodes CALGEANQPQHF. Supplemented by reference TRBV30 and TRBJ1-5, the full variable domain reads SQTIHQWPATLVQPVGSPLSLECTVEGTSNPNLYWYRQAAGRGLQLLFYSVGIGQISSEVPQNLSASRPQDRQFILSSKKLLLSDSGFYLCALGEANQPQHFGDGTRLSIL.

In regard to this clonotype: The junction differs from germline at one of its ends, possibly a read error. The chain uses TRBV18 and TRBJ1-5, with D unresolved. Looked up from germline, CDR1 is KGHSH and CDR2 is LQKENI. This CDR3 region has 14 residues. The CDR3 DNA sequence: TGTGCCAGCTCACCAGGGTACGGCAATCAGCCCCAACATTTT. Amino acid sequence: CASSPGYGNQPQHF.

This clonotype was seen a few times. The chain links TRBV7-9 to TRBJ1-1, with D perhaps matching TRBD1 (5 bases). Germline V lookup: CDR1 SEHNR, CDR2 FQNEAQ (reference sequence). This CDR3 is built from 13 residues. V was pared by 5 bases and J by 6 bases, with 13 bases between. The CDR3 DNA is TGTGCCAGCAGCCTAGAGGGGATGGCTGAAGCTTTCTTT. Translated, it gives CASSLEGMAEAFF.